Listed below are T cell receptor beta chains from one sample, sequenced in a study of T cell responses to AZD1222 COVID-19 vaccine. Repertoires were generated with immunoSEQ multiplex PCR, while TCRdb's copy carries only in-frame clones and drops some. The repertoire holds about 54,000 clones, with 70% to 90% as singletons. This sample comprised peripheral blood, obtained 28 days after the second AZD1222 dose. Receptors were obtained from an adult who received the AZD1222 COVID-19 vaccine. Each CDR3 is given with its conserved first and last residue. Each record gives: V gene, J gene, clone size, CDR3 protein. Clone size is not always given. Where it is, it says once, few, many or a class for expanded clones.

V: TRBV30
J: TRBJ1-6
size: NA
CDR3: CAWSRQGNSPLHF

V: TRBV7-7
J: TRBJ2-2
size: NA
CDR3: CASSLTSVSGELFF

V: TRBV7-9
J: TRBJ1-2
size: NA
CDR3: CASSLDSGAGYTF

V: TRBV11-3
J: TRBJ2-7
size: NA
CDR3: CASSRRRTQYDHEQYF

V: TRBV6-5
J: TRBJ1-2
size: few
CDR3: CASSEDSVTNYGYTF

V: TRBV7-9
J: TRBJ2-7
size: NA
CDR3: CASSSGQGTTYEQYF

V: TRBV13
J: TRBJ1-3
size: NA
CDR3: CASGAREGNTIYF

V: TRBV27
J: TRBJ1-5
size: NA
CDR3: CASSTTGTNQPQHF

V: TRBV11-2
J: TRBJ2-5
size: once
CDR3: CASSPGAIRETQYF

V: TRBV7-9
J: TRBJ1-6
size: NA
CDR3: CASSRGQGRLLHF

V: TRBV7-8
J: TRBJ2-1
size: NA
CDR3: CASSVWSFTYNEQFF

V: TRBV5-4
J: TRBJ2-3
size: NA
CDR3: CASSPRQLRSTDTQYF

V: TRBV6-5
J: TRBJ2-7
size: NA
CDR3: CASRMGGRDEQYF

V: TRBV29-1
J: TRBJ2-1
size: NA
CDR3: CSVTGLAGLSYNEQFF

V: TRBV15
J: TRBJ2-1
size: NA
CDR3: CATSRDRDLVDNEQFF

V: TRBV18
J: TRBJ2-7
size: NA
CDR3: CASSQASEQYF

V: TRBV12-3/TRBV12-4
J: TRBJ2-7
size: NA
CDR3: CASTKWGFYEQYF

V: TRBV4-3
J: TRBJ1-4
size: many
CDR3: CASSQVQGLDEKLFF

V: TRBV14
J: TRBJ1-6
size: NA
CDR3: CASSLLGNSPLHF

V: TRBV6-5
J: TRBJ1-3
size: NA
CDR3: CASSYKDRGNTIYF

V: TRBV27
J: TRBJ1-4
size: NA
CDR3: CASSPETGWSGKLFF

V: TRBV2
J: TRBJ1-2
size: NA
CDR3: CASSAAKQRGYTF

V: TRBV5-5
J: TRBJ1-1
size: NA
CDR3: CASSLITLNTEAFF

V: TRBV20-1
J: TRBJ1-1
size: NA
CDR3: CSARAKGAFF

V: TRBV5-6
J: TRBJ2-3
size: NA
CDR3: CASSFMGSATDTQYF

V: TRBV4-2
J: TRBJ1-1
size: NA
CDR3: CASSRRQGAAEAFF

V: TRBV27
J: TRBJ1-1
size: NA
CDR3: CASSFIGTEAFF

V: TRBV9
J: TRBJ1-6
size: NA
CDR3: CASSVRESSPLHF

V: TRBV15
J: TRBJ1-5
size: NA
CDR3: CATSQGGVMNQPQHF

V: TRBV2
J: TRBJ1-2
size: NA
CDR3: CASTLGYGYTF

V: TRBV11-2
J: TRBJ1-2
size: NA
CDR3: CASSLANGVYGYTF

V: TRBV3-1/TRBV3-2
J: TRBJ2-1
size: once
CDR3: CASSHEFGHTNEQFF

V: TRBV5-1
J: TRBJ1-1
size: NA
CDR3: CASSLVGTNTEAFF

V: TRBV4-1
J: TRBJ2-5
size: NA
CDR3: CASSSRGQGRVTETQYF

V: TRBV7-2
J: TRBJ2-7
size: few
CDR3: CASSLKVSYEQYF

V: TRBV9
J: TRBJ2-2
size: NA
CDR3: CASSVGISGSAGTGELFF

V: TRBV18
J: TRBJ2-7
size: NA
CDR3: CASSPRDSYEQYF

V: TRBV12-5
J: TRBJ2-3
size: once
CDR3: CASGLPPGRSQLVGLTDTQYF

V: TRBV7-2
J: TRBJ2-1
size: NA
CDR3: CASSLHGSYEQFF

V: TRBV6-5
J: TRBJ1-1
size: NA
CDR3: CASRNTYNTEAFF

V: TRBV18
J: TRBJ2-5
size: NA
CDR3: CASSPELNSANQETQYF

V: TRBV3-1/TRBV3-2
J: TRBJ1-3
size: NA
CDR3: CASSRQTGSGNTIYF

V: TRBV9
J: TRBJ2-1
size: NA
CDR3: CASSPDSYNEQFF

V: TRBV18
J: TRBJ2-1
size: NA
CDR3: CASSPESNEQFF

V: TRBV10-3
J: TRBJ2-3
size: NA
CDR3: CAISREGGNTQYF

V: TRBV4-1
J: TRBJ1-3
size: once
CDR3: CASSQEGSGNTIYF

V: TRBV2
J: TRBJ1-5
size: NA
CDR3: CASSDRAYSNQPQHF

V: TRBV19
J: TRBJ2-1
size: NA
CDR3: CASSPRQGINNEQFF

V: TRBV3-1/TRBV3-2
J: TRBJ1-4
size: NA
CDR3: CASSQSGSEKLFF

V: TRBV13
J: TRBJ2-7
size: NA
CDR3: CASSPRRGDRGQDEQYF

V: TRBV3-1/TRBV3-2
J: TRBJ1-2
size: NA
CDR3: CASSLWTGASYGYTF

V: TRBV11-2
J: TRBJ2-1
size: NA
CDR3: CASKPIVGLAGGGGNEQFF

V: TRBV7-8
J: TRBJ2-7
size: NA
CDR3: CASSLGADYEQYF

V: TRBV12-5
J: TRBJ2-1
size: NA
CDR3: CASAFVNEQFF

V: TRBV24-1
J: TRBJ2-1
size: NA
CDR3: CATSDLSGSSYNEQFF